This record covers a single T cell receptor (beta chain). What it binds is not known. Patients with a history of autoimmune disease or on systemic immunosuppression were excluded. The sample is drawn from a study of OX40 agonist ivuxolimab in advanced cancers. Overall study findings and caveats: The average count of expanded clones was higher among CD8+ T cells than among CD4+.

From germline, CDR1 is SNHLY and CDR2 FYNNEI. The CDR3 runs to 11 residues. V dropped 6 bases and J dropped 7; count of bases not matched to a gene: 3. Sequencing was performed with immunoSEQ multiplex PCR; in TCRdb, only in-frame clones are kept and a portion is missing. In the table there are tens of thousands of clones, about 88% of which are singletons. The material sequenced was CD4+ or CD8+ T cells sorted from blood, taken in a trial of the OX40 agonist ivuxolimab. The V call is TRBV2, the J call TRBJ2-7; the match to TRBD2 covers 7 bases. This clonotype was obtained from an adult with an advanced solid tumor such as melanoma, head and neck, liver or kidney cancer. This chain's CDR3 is CASRGGWEQYF. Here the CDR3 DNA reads TGTGCCAGCAGGGGAGGGTGGGAGCAGTACTTC.